The clone carrying this TCR beta chain was seen more than once but under ten times. This record belongs to a study of T cell responses to AZD1222 COVID-19 vaccine. TCRdb keeps only in-frame clones here, not all; method: immunoSEQ multiplex PCR. This sample has about 180,000 clones, with around 88% found just once. Germline lookup yields CDR1 LNHDA and CDR2 SQIVND (reference sequence). The CDR3 contains 17 residues. V was shortened by 0 bases and J by 0 bases, with 13 bases between the two germline ends. This TCR was sampled from an adult in good health. The sample in question was peripheral blood, obtained on day 0 of AZD1222 vaccination. The chain recombines TRBV19 with TRBJ2-3; weak D call: TRBD2 (5 bases). DNA for the CDR3: TGTGCCAGTAGTATAGACCCGGAACTAGGAAGCACAGATACGCAGTATTTT. Protein product: CASSIDPELGSTDTQYF.